This paragraph covers one TCR beta chain sequence. TCRdb called the RT-PCR reads again in MiXCR, with one record for every CDR3 protein. The profile covers hundreds of thousands of distinct CDR3 sequences, with approximately 16% appearing a single time and less than 9.5% taken by the ten largest. V dropped 4 bases and J dropped 6; count of bases not matched to a gene: 5. Looked up from germline, CDR1 is MNHEY and CDR2 is SVGEGT. CDR3 length equals 14 residues. This sample is part of a study of patients and donors after allogeneic stem cell transplantation. The sample comprised blood, either unsorted or a sorted T cell fraction (not recorded which). This receptor was obtained from a human donor who was either an allogeneic HSCT recipient or a stem cell or donor lymphocyte infusion donor (not recorded which). It is not recorded whose cells these are; they may come from a transplant donor. The chain links TRBV6-2 or TRBV6-3 to TRBJ2-1; 8 positions match TRBD2. CDR3 loop: CASSSGGAINEQFF. The CDR3 DNA reads TGTGCCAGCAGTTCCGGGGGGGCAATCAATGAGCAGTTCTTC.